This TCR beta chain was found in a study of cytotoxic CD8 clonotypes in ibrutinib-treated CLL. Study outcomes and limitations: Baseline clonality, above age-matched healthy donor levels, tracked circulating CD8+ T-cell counts.

Clones were read by immunoSEQ multiplex PCR, and TCRdb kept only the in-frame ones, dropping some. In the table there are approximately 150,000 clones, approximately 77% of which are singletons. Of note for this clone: What it binds is unknown.

This CDR3 has 14 residues. The germline V gene has CDR1 SGDLS and CDR2 YYNGEE. The junction had 4 bases not matched to a gene; V was cut back by 0 bases and J by 5 bases. The source is a human donor with chronic lymphocytic leukemia. Source: PBMCs, taken after 12 months of ibrutinib treatment. J is TRBJ2-5 and V is TRBV9; TRBD2 aligns across 7 bases. In DNA, the CDR3 is TGTGCCAGCAGCGTAGGCTCGGGGGGTGAGACCCAGTACTTC. This encodes CASSVGSGGETQYF.